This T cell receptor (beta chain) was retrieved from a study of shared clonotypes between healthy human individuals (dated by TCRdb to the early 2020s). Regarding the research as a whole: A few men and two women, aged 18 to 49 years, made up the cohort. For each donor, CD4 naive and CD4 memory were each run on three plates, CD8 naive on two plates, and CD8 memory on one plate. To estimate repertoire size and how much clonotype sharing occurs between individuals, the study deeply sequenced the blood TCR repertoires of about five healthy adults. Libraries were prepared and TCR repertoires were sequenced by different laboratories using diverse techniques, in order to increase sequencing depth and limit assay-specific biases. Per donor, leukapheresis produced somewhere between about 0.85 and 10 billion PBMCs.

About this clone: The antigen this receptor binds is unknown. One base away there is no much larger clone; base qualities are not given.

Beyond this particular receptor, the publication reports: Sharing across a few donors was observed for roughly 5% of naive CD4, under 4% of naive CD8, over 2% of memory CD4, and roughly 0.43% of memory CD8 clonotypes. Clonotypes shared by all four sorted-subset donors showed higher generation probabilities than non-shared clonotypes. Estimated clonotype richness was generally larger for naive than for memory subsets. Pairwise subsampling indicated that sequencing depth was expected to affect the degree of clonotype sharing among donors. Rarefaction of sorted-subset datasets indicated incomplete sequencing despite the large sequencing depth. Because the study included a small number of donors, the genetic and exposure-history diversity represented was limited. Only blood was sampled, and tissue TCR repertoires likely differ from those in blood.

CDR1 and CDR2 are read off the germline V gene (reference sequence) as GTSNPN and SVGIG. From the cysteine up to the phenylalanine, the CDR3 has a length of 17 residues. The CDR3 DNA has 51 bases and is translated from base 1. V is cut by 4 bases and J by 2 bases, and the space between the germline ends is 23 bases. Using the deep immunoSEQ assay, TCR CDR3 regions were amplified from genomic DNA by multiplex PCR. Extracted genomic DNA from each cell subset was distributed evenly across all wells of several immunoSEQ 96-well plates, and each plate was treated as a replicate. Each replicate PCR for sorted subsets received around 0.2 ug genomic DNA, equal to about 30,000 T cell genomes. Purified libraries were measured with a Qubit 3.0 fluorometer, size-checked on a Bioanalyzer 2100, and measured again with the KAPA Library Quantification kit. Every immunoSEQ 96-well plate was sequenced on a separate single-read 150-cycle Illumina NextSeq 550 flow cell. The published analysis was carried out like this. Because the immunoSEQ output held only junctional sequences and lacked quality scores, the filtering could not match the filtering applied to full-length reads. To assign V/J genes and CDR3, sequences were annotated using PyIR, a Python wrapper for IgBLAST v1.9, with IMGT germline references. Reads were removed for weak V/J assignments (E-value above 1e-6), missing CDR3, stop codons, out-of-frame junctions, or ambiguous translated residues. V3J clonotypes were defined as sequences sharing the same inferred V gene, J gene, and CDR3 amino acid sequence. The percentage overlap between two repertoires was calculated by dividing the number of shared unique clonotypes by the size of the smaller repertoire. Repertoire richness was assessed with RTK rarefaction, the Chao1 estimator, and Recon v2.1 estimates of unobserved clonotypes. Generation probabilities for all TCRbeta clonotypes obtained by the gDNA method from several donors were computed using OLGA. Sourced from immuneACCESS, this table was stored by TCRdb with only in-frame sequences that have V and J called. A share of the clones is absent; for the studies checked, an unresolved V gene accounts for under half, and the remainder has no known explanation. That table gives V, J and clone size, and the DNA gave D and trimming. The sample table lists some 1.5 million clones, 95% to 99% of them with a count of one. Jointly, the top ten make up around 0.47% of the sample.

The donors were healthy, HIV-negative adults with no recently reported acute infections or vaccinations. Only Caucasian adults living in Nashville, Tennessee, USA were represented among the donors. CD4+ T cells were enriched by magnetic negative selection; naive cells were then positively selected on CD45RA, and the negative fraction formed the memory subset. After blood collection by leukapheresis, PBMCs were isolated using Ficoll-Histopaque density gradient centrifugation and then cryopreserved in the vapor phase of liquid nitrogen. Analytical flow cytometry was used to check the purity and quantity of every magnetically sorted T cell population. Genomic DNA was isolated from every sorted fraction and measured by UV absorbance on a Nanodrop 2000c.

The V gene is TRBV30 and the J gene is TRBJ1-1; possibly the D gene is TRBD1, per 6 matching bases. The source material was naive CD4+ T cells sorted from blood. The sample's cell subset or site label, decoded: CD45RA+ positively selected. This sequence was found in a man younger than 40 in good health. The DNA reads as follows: TGTGCCTGGAACCTTCCGCCCCCACAGGGACCCAACACTGAAGCTTTCTTT. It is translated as CAWNLPPPQGPNTEAFF.